This passage covers 6 T cell receptor beta chains from one sample sequenced in a study of T cells after yellow fever vaccination. MiXCR, applied by TCRdb to the 5' RACE reads, yields one record per CDR3 protein. This table has about 240,000 distinct CDR3 sequences, 3.6% appearing once. This specimen consisted of PBMCs, obtained 15 days after the yellow fever booster vaccination. The receptors here all came from a man between 18 and 29 years old who received the YFV17D yellow fever vaccine.

This clonotype occurred many times. The V call is TRBV7-2, the J call TRBJ1-4; no firm D call. Looked up from germline, CDR1 is SGHTA and CDR2 is FQGNSA. The CDR3 spans 14 residues. V lost 8 bases and J lost 6, with 16 bases in between. The CDR3 sequence: CASAPRPGDEKLFF. Written as DNA, the CDR3 is TGTGCCAGCGCGCCGCGACCTGGGGATGAAAAACTGTTTTTT.

This clonotype was found many times. V usage is TRBV12-3 or TRBV12-4 and J usage is TRBJ2-4; D not resolved. Trimming pared 6 bases from V and 8 bases from J, leaving 8 bases between. The CDR3 is made up of 11 amino acids. The CDR3 DNA reads TGTGCCAGCAGCGAAGGTCACATTCAGTACTTC. As protein: CASSEGHIQYF.

This clonotype was counted ten times or more. V usage is TRBV12-3 or TRBV12-4 and J usage is TRBJ1-4; no definite D call. The CDR3 spans 14 residues. V was trimmed by 8 bases and J by 5 bases, leaving 15 bases between them. The chain's CDR3 is CASSFRSPNEKLFF. CDR3 sequence (DNA): TGTGCCAGCTCCTTTCGAAGTCCGAATGAAAAACTGTTTTTT.

This clonotype has ten or more counts. The gene calls are TRBV9 and TRBJ1-4, with TRBD1 matching 9 bases. V lost 3 bases to trimming and J lost 6 bases; unmatched junction nucleotides: 3. Germline V gives CDR1 SGDLS, CDR2 YYNGEE. CDR3 size: 14 residues. The CDR3: CASSAGQGDEKLFF. CDR3 in DNA: TGTGCCAGCAGCGCGGGACAGGGTGATGAAAAACTGTTTTTT. The variable domain in full, with the rest retrieved from reference TRBV9 and TRBJ1-4, is DSGVTQTPKHLITATGQRVTLRCSPRSGDLSVYWYQQSLDQGLQFLIQYYNGEERAKGNILERFSAQQFPDLHSELNLSSLELGDSALYFCASSAGQGDEKLFFGSGTQLSVL.

This clonotype was recorded at least ten times. The rearrangement links TRBV21-1 to TRBJ2-7. TRBV21-1 corresponds to a pseudogene. The CDR3 contains 16 residues. The CDR3 DNA sequence: TGTGCCAGCAGCAAAGGGTCCACAGCTTTACTTTACGAGCAGTACTTC. Amino acid sequence: CASSKGSTALLYEQYF.

This clonotype showed up many times. The chain carries TRBV5-1 and TRBJ1-1, with a tentative D call TRBD1 (5 bases). The CDR3 contains 15 residues. Germline V CDR1 and CDR2: SGHRS, YFSETQ. The V and J ends lost 3 bases and 1 base respectively, with 13 bases between them. The CDR3 region has the DNA TGCGCCAGCAGCTCCGCCGGGACGGGGAACACTGAAGCTTTCTTT. Protein product: CASSSAGTGNTEAFF. Looking up the rest from reference TRBV5-1 and TRBJ1-1 gives the full variable domain: KAGVTQTPRYLIKTRGQQVTLSCSPISGHRSVSWYQQTPGQGLQFLFEYFSETQRNKGNFPGRFSGRQFSNSRSEMNVSTLELGDSALYLCASSSAGTGNTEAFFGQGTRLTVV.